One sample yielded the 5 T cell receptor beta chains listed below, sequenced in a study of T cells in Graves' hyperthyroidism and ophthalmopathy. There were TCR beta CDR3 regions amplified from RNA transcripts. HTBI primers drove first-round RT-PCR of the TCR CDR3. TCRdb itself ran the multiplex PCR reads through MiXCR, one entry per CDR3 protein. The sample lists 550,000 to 850,000 distinct CDR3 sequences; approximately 19% were seen once. Sequenced input: blood. The receptors derive from a woman in her 50s with Graves' hyperthyroidism that later progressed to Graves' ophthalmopathy.

J is TRBJ1-5 and V is TRBV20-1, with unresolved D. CDR1 and CDR2 from the germline V gene are DFQATT and SNEGSKA (reference sequence). V shed 0 bases and J shed 5 bases, with 17 bases lying between them. This CDR3 is 16 amino acids long. The CDR3 loop is CSARDGSGRRDQPQHF. The CDR3 DNA is TGCAGTGCTAGAGATGGATCGGGAAGAAGGGATCAGCCCCAGCATTTT.

The rearrangement uses TRBV12-3 or TRBV12-4 and TRBJ2-5; TRBD2 agrees at 9 bases. This CDR3 is built from 14 residues. Losses at the gene ends were 7 bases for V and 2 bases for J; bases not matched to a gene: 5. CDR3 amino acids: CASTRTSEQETQYF. The CDR3 nucleotides read TGTGCCAGCACGAGGACTAGCGAGCAAGAGACCCAGTACTTC.

The chain employs TRBV29-1 and TRBJ1-1; D gene ambiguous. Trimming cost V 3 bases and J 1 base, with 9 bases left between them. Germline assignment: CDR1 SQVTM and CDR2 ANQGSEA. The CDR3 consists of 13 residues. Here the CDR3 DNA reads TGCAGCGTTGAGGGAAAGGGGAACACTGAAGCTTTCTTT. Its translation: CSVEGKGNTEAFF.

In the case of this clonotype: A single base separates this from a much larger clone, so it may be a read error. This sequence joins TRBV19 and TRBJ1-6; D uncertain. V was shortened by 6 bases and J by 7 bases, with 16 bases between the two germline ends. This CDR3 spans 15 amino acids. Germline V lookup: CDR1 LNHDA, CDR2 SQIVND (reference sequence). CDR3 protein: CASRMGYMDNSPLHF. The CDR3 region has the DNA TGTGCCAGTAGAATGGGGTACATGGACAATTCACCCCTCCACTTT.

This clonotype was seen a handful of times. The CDR3 coding sequence is TGTGCCAGCAGCCAGGGACAGGGGGGCTCTGGGGCCAACGTCCTGACTTTC. Residues: CASSQGQGGSGANVLTF. The chain employs TRBV7-8 and TRBJ2-6; 11 bases line up with TRBD1. This CDR3 contains 17 residues. Germline values: CDR1 SGHVS, CDR2 FQNEAQ. The trim removed 5 bases at V and 0 bases at J, leaving 3 bases unmatched. The full variable domain, rest sourced from reference TRBV7-8 and TRBJ2-6, is GAGVSQSPRYKVAKRGQDVALRCDPISGHVSLFWYQQALGQGPEFLTYFQNEAQLDKSGLPSDRFFAERPEGSVSTLKIQRTQQEDSAVYLCASSQGQGGSGANVLTFGAGSRLTVL.